This T cell receptor beta chain appears in the sequencing data of a study of blood T cell repertoires in COVID-19. Original methodology: Scientists estimated how many nucleated cells there were by amplifying reference gene primers. Assay used: immunoSEQ multiplex PCR; TCRdb lists only in-frame clones, some missing. D and trimming come from the DNA, and the V and J calls and clone size come from that table. The data hold hundreds of thousands of clones, with approximately 90% observed a single time. Participant-reported clinical history was the basis for cohort assignment. The V gene lost 2 bases and the J gene lost 12 bases, with 16 bases spanning the gap. Germline V gene data show CDR1 as GTSNPN and CDR2 as SVGIG (reference sequence). CDR3 length equals 12 residues.

This chain joins TRBV30 and TRBJ1-2; no reliable D call. The sample was PBMCs or T cells enriched from blood (not recorded which). This receptor was obtained from a woman aged 50 to 60 who had recovered from COVID-19. CDR3 DNA: TGTGCCTGGAGTAACACCCCCCCATCGAACACCTTC. It translates to CAWSNTPPSNTF.